Below are 10 T cell receptor beta chains sequenced from a single sample in a study of T cell repertoires in cytomegalovirus infection. TCRdb reprocessed the reads with MiXCR, giving one entry per CDR3 protein. The table lists roughly 640,000 distinct CDR3 sequences, roughly a quarter of them singletons. The source material was CD8+ T cells from PBMCs. The receptors come from a human donor in good health (CMV status not recorded). Some clones in this sample may be carry-over from other donors' samples.

This clonotype came up many times. This sequence joins TRBV19 and TRBJ1-3; possible D gene TRBD1, 5 bases. Deletions cut 5 bases from V and 0 bases from J, with 11 bases between. Germline loops: CDR1 LNHDA, CDR2 SQIVND (reference sequence). This CDR3 region has 15 residues. CDR3 sequence reads: CASSSDRSSGNTIYF. As DNA, the CDR3 is TGTGCCAGTAGTTCCGACAGAAGCTCTGGAAACACCATATATTTT.

This clonotype was seen a few times. The chain couples TRBV10-3 to TRBJ1-1; TRBD1 might be the D (5 bases). The V and J ends lost 2 bases and 4 bases respectively, with 8 bases between them. Germline-derived CDR1 and CDR2 are ENHRY and SYGVKD. The CDR3 length is 13 residues. The CDR3 sequence is CAISEGAGTEAFF. In DNA, the CDR3 is TGTGCCATCAGTGAGGGGGCAGGCACTGAAGCTTTCTTT.

This clonotype was observed many times. The chain carries TRBV7-2 and TRBJ2-1; D is perhaps TRBD1 (6 bases). This CDR3 spans 14 amino acids. Trimming took 5 bases from V and 6 from J, leaving 14 bases between them. Germline V gene sequence: CDR1 SGHTA, CDR2 FQGNSA. The chain's CDR3 is CASSQNRVVNEQFF. CDR3 nucleotides: TGTGCCAGCAGCCAGAACAGGGTCGTCAATGAGCAGTTCTTC.

This clonotype was recorded at least ten times. The chain couples TRBV12-3 or TRBV12-4 to TRBJ2-1, with D possibly TRBD1 on 5 matching bases. V lost 3 bases and J 4 bases, leaving 16 bases between the germline ends. CDR3 length: 16 residues. CDR3: CASSFSPGKGYNEQFF. The CDR3 DNA follows: TGTGCCAGCAGTTTTTCCCCAGGAAAGGGGTACAATGAGCAGTTCTTC.

CDR3 nucleotides: TGTGCCAGCAGTTTATCACAGGGAGCACAAGAGACCCAGTACTTC. This gives the protein CASSLSQGAQETQYF. The V and J genes are TRBV28 and TRBJ2-5, with D possibly TRBD1 on 6 matching bases. V lost 1 base and J 2 bases, leaving 11 bases between the germline ends. CDR3 length: 15 amino acids. The germline CDR1 and CDR2 sequences are MDHEN and SYDVKM.

A word on this clonotype: The final CDR3 position lacks the conserved phenylalanine or tryptophan, pointing to a likely read error. The chain joins TRBV7-1 to TRBJ2-7; D call uncertain. TRBV7-1 carries the ORF label, with uncertain function. V was trimmed by 8 bases and J by 0 bases, leaving 8 bases between them. This CDR3 has 12 residues. As DNA, the CDR3 is TGTGCCAGCTCCGGCAGCTCCTACGAGCAGTACTCC. This encodes CASSGSSYEQYS.

This clonotype was recorded at least ten times. The rearrangement links TRBV6-5 to TRBJ2-3; TRBD2 matches 7 bases. The length of the CDR3 is 12 residues. Per germline, CDR1 MNHEY and CDR2 SVGAGI. V lost 3 bases, J lost 6 bases, and 0 bases stayed unmatched. As DNA, the CDR3 is TGTGCCAGCAGTTATAGCGGGGATACGCAGTATTTT. Amino acids: CASSYSGDTQYF.

The CDR3 DNA reads as TGCGCCAGCAGAGCCGGGCCCGAAGAGACCCAGTACTTC. Its translation: CASRAGPEETQYF. The chain has TRBV10-2 and TRBJ2-5; no reliable D call. Germline V CDR1 and CDR2: WSHSY, SAAADI. This CDR3 is 13 amino acids long. Trimming removed 6 bases at V and 3 bases at J, with 11 bases between.

The genes are TRBV4-1 and TRBJ2-3, with D hard to call. The V end lost 5 bases, the J end lost 2 bases, and 11 bases lay between the germline ends. Germline lookup yields CDR1 MGHRA and CDR2 YSYEKL. The CDR3 runs to 14 residues. The CDR3 DNA reads TGCGCCAGCAGCGCCCGTCTTTCCACAGATACGCAGTATTTT. Amino acids: CASSARLSTDTQYF.

Concerning this clonotype itself: The junction differs from germline at one of its ends, possibly a read error. This chain joins TRBV19 and TRBJ1-5; no clear D. The CDR3 consists of 15 residues. CDR1 and CDR2 (germline): LNHDA, SQIVND (reference sequence). For the CDR3, the DNA is TGTGCCAGTAAACGCCGTCGGGAGGGCCATCAGCCCCAGGATTTT. Protein product: CASKRRREGHQPQDF.